This entry concerns a single T cell receptor beta chain. Its antigen is currently unknown. The data stem from a study of pediatric ulcerative colitis. Profiled with immunoSEQ multiplex PCR; TCRdb holds only in-frame clones, not every one. Of approximately 32,000 clones listed, about four fifths are singletons. Blood was drawn at the time of colonoscopy. V shed 2 bases and J shed 1 base, with 12 bases lying between them. CDR1 MNHNS and CDR2 SASEGT come from the germline V gene. The CDR3 totals 15 residues. Study-level results: Acute severe colitis showed lower rectal diversity from clonal expansions.

Source material: blood. This sequence originates from a boy between 10 and 17 years old with severe ulcerative colitis. J is TRBJ2-7 and V is TRBV6-1; the D gene is possibly TRBD1 (6 bases). This CDR3 is CASSEYGRGSYEQYF. CDR3 in DNA: TGTGCCAGCAGTGAATACGGCAGGGGATCCTACGAGCAGTACTTC.